This T cell receptor beta chain was sequenced in a study of PD-L1 blockade in urothelial cancer. This CDR3 region has 15 residues. With 4 bases removed from V and 4 bases from J, the gap between germline ends came to 17 bases. Germline V gives CDR1 SGHRS, CDR2 YFSETQ. Libraries were prepared by immunoSEQ multiplex PCR; TCRdb keeps only in-frame clonotypes and omits some of them. Of approximately 70,000 clones in the sample, over 80% were seen once. Time point noted: pretreatment peripheral blood. This chain uses TRBV5-1 with TRBJ1-1, with D perhaps matching TRBD1 (6 bases). The source was PBMCs, collected around atezolizumab (anti-PD-L1) treatment. The TCR sequence derives from a woman aged 70-85 years with urothelial cancer. CDR3 loop: CASSLGVGRGTEAFF. The DNA of the CDR3 is TGCGCCAGCAGCCTCGGGGTGGGCAGGGGCACTGAAGCTTTCTTT. Filled out from reference TRBV5-1 and TRBJ1-1, the complete variable domain reads KAGVTQTPRYLIKTRGQQVTLSCSPISGHRSVSWYQQTPGQGLQFLFEYFSETQRNKGNFPGRFSGRQFSNSRSEMNVSTLELGDSALYLCASSLGVGRGTEAFFGQGTRLTVV.